The rows below give T cell receptor beta chains drawn from one sample of a study of T cells after posttransplantation cyclophosphamide. The table came from immunoSEQ multiplex PCR; TCRdb's copy has only in-frame clones and leaves some out. This sample carries 25,000 to 35,000 clones and no singletons, and 2.5% to 3.5% goes to the top ten. Sequencing input: PBMCs. All receptors derive from a woman in her fifties or sixties in good health, CMV-negative, and a related stem cell transplant donor. Each CDR3 is given with its conserved first and last residue. The D gene is left open where the match is weak. A row's size may be missing; if present it is once, few, many or a size class.

J gene,CDR3 length,D gene,clone size,V gene,CDR3 protein,CDR3 DNA
TRBJ1-2,18,TRBD1,many,TRBV5-6,CASSLRGTGGSSGYGYTF,TGTGCCAGCAGCTTACGCGGGACAGGGGGCTCCTCCGGATACGGCTACACCTTC
TRBJ2-3,15,TRBD1,many,TRBV6-1,CASGDRVGPADTQYF,TGTGCCAGTGGTGACAGGGTAGGCCCCGCAGATACGCAGTATTTT
TRBJ1-5,14,-,many,TRBV6-1,CASSVDLSNQPQHF,TGTGCCAGCAGTGTGGACTTGAGCAATCAGCCCCAGCATTTT
TRBJ1-1,12,-,many,TRBV6-1,CASARVGTEAFF,TGTGCCAGCGCCAGGGTAGGCACTGAAGCTTTCTTT
TRBJ1-2,10,-,many,TRBV10-3,CAIRADGYTF,TGTGCCATCCGTGCGGATGGCTACACCTTC
TRBJ2-2,14,-,many,TRBV5-1,CASSMTGNTGELFF,TGCGCCAGCAGCATGACAGGGAACACCGGGGAGCTGTTTTTT
TRBJ2-7,17,TRBD1,many,TRBV4-3,CASSQDAPGQGTWEQYF,TGCGCCAGCAGCCAAGATGCTCCGGGACAGGGTACTTGGGAGCAGTACTTC
TRBJ1-2,13,-,many,TRBV2,CATDGGANYGYTF,TGTGCCACCGACGGGGGGGCAAACTATGGCTACACCTTC
TRBJ1-1,16,-,many,TRBV4-2,CASSPHSQAMNTEAFF,TGTGCCAGCAGCCCACACAGCCAGGCCATGAACACTGAAGCTTTCTTT
TRBJ1-2,12,TRBD1,many,TRBV28,CASSFSRDSLFF,TGTGCCAGCAGTTTTTCCCGGGACAGTCTTTTCTTC
TRBJ2-7,12,-,many,TRBV6-6,CASRRGGYEQYF,TGTGCCAGCAGGAGGGGGGGATACGAGCAGTACTTC
TRBJ2-1,12,-,-,TRBV11-2,CASSQPAQRQFF,TGTGCCAGCAGCCAGCCAGCGCAGCGGCAGTTCTTC
TRBJ1-1,15,-,many,TRBV6-5,CASSSVAGWDTEAFF,TGTGCCAGCAGTTCCGTGGCAGGGTGGGACACTGAAGCTTTCTTT
TRBJ2-3,16,TRBD2,few,TRBV24-1,CATSEATSGRGDTQYF,TGTGCCACCAGTGAGGCGACTAGCGGGAGGGGTGATACGCAGTATTTT
TRBJ1-2,11,-,many,TRBV5-6,CASSPGFGYTF,TGTGCCAGCAGCCCAGGTTTTGGCTACACCTTC
TRBJ2-2,16,-,many,TRBV7-9,CASSPETRANTGELFF,TGTGCCAGCAGCCCAGAGACACGCGCGAACACCGGGGAGCTGTTTTTT
TRBJ2-3,15,TRBD1,many,TRBV4-3,CASSQVVRGTDTQYF,TGCGCCAGCAGCCAAGTGGTCAGGGGGACAGATACGCAGTATTTT
TRBJ2-5,13,-,-,TRBV5-1,CASSPEVGQPQYF,TGCGCCAGCAGCCCAGAGGTCGGACAGCCGCAGTACTTC
TRBJ1-2,13,-,many,TRBV6-5,CASSYEGAEGYTF,TGTGCCAGCAGTTACGAGGGCGCTGAGGGCTACACCTTC
TRBJ2-3,20,TRBD2,-,TRBV19,CASSIRGTSGNKRRTDTQYF,TGTGCCAGTAGCATACGAGGGACTAGCGGGAATAAAAGGAGGACAGATACGCAGTATTTT
TRBJ1-2,14,-,many,TRBV6-2/TRBV6-3,CASSYPWGGDGYTF,TGTGCCAGCAGTTACCCTTGGGGCGGAGATGGCTACACCTTC
TRBJ2-7,16,TRBD1,many,TRBV5-5,CASSMTQGAAQREQYF,TGTGCCAGCAGCATGACACAGGGGGCGGCCCAGCGGGAGCAGTACTTC
TRBJ1-2,17,TRBD1,few,TRBV25-1,CASSESTGQGIKNGYTF,TGTGCCAGCAGTGAATCGACGGGACAGGGGATAAAAAATGGCTACACCTTC
TRBJ2-3,12,-,few,TRBV5-4,CASSFGWDTQYF,TGTGCCAGCAGCTTCGGGTGGGATACGCAGTATTTT
TRBJ2-5,18,TRBD2,many,TRBV5-8,CASSFQLAGAMYQETQYF,TGTGCCAGCAGCTTTCAGTTAGCGGGGGCTATGTACCAAGAGACCCAGTACTTC
TRBJ2-3,12,-,many,TRBV6-5,CASSYLGDTQYF,TGTGCCAGCAGTTACCTCGGAGATACGCAGTATTTT
TRBJ1-6,14,-,many,TRBV28,CASSLGRGNSPLHF,TGTGCCAGCAGTTTAGGTCGAGGGAATTCACCCCTCCACTTT
TRBJ2-2,16,TRBD2,many,TRBV5-4,CASSTGLAGVTGELFF,TGTGCCAGCAGCACCGGACTAGCGGGAGTCACCGGGGAGCTGTTTTTT
TRBJ2-2,16,-,-,TRBV6-2/TRBV6-3,CASSYRGRGVTGELFF,TGTGCCAGCAGTTACCGCGGCAGGGGTGTCACCGGGGAGCTGTTTTTT
TRBJ2-1,15,-,many,TRBV12-3/TRBV12-4,CASTLKGQGRGEQFF,TGTGCCAGTACCCTAAAGGGGCAGGGGAGAGGGGAGCAGTTCTTC
TRBJ2-2,12,-,many,TRBV19,CASSIRTGELFF,TGTGCCAGTAGTATTCGCACCGGGGAGCTGTTTTTT
TRBJ2-3,16,TRBD2,few,TRBV5-3,CARRPRTRVSLDTQYF,TGTGCCAGAAGACCGCGGACTAGAGTATCTTTAGATACGCAGTATTTT
TRBJ2-3,11,-,-,TRBV24-1,CATSDRDTQYF,TGTGCCACCAGTGACCGGGATACGCAGTATTTT
TRBJ2-2,18,-,few,TRBV7-3,CASSLKGSGRFNAGELFF,TGTGCCAGCAGCTTAAAGGGGTCCGGTCGGTTTAACGCCGGGGAGCTGTTTTTT
TRBJ2-3,17,-,many,TRBV7-8,CASSRRGSGTSTDTQYF,TGTGCCAGCAGCCGACGCGGGTCTGGCACTAGCACAGATACGCAGTATTTT
TRBJ2-2,14,-,-,TRBV30,CAWVQGLFTGELFF,TGTGCCTGGGTACAGGGCTTGTTCACCGGGGAGCTGTTTTTT
TRBJ2-7,13,TRBD1,many,TRBV12-3/TRBV12-4,CASSLTGEREQYF,TGTGCCAGCAGTTTAACAGGGGAACGGGAGCAGTACTTC
TRBJ2-5,12,-,medium-sized,TRBV2,CASSVGGGTQYF,TGTGCCAGCAGTGTCGGGGGTGGAACCCAGTACTTC
TRBJ1-1,14,TRBD1,many,TRBV5-4,CASSGGQRNTEAFF,TGTGCCAGCAGCGGGGGACAGAGGAACACTGAAGCTTTCTTT
TRBJ2-7,13,TRBD1,many,TRBV5-1,CASSPGQGSEQYF,TGCGCCAGCAGCCCGGGACAGGGTTCCGAGCAGTACTTC
TRBJ2-3,15,TRBD2,many,TRBV2,CASRAGTSGTDTQYF,TGTGCCAGCAGGGCCGGGACTAGCGGAACAGATACGCAGTATTTT
TRBJ2-1,13,-,many,TRBV10-1,CASSSQGWSEQFF,TGCGCCAGCAGTTCTCAGGGTTGGAGTGAGCAGTTCTTC
TRBJ2-7,15,TRBD1,-,TRBV30,CAWSVQARGPYEQYF,TGTGCCTGGAGTGTACAGGCCAGGGGGCCCTACGAGCAGTACTTC
TRBJ1-1,13,TRBD1,many,TRBV6-1,CASDLQGDTEAFF,TGTGCCAGCGATCTCCAGGGGGACACTGAAGCTTTCTTT
TRBJ2-3,16,-,-,TRBV14,CASSQGLDRVTDTQYF,TGTGCCAGCAGCCAAGGGCTGGACAGAGTCACAGATACGCAGTATTTT
TRBJ1-6,16,-,many,TRBV7-2,CASSQRATSYNSPLHF,TGTGCCAGCAGCCAACGAGCTACCTCCTATAATTCACCCCTCCACTTT
TRBJ1-1,14,-,many,TRBV18,CASSPGQSNTEAFF,TGTGCCAGCTCACCAGGACAGTCCAACACTGAAGCTTTCTTT
TRBJ2-3,14,TRBD2,few,TRBV28,CASSLSTSGDTQYF,TGTGCCAGCAGTTTATCGACTAGCGGTGATACGCAGTATTTT
TRBJ2-2,15,TRBD2,few,TRBV7-2,CASSFAGGPSGELFF,TGTGCCAGCAGCTTCGCGGGGGGGCCGTCCGGGGAGCTGTTTTTT
TRBJ1-5,14,TRBD1,many,TRBV28,CASRDRGGPQPQHF,TGTGCCAGCAGGGACAGGGGGGGTCCGCAGCCCCAGCATTTT
TRBJ2-1,17,TRBD2,many,TRBV7-3,CASSSGTLATSGNEQFF,TGTGCCAGCAGCTCAGGGACGCTGGCTACTAGCGGGAACGAGCAGTTCTTC